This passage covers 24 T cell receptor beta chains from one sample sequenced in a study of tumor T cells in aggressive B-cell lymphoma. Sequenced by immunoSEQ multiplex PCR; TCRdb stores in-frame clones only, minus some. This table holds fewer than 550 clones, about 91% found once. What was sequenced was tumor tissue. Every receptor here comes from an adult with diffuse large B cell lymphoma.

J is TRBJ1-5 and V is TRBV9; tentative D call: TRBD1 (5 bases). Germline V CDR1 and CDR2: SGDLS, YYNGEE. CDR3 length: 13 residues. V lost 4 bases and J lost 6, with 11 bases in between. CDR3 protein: CASSLAGGQPQHF. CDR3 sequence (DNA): TGTGCCAGCAGCCTCGCCGGGGGTCAGCCCCAGCATTTT.

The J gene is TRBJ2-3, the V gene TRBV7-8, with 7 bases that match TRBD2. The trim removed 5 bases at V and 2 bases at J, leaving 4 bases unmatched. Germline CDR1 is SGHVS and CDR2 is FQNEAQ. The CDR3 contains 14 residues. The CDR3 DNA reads TGTGCCAGCAGCCGAGCGGGGTACACAGATACGCAGTATTTT. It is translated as CASSRAGYTDTQYF.

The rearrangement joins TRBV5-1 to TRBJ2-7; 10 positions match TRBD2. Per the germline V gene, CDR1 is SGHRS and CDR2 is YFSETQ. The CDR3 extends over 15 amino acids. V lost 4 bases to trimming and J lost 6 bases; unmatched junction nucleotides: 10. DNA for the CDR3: TGCGCCAGCAGCATGCCAGCGGGAGGGCCTTCCGAGCAGTACTTC. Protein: CASSMPAGGPSEQYF.

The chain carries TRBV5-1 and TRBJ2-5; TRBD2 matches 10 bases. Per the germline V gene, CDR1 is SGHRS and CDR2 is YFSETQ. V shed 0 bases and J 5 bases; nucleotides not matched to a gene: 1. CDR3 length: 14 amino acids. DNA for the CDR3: TGCGCCAGCAGCTTGGCACTAGCGGGGGAGACCCAGTACTTC. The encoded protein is CASSLALAGETQYF.

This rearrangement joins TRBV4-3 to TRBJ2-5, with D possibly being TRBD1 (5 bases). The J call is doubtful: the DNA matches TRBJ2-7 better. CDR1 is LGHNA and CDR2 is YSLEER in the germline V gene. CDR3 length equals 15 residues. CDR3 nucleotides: TGCGCCAGCAGCCAAGATCGATCAGGGTCCTACGAGCAGTACTTC. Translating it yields CASSQDRSGSYEQYF.

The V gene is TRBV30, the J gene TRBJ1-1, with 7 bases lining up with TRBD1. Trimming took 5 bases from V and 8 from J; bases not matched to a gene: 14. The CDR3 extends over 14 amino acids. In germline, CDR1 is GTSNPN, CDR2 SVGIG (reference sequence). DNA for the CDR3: TGTGCCTGGGGGGACCCTCACAGGGGTGGGGAAGCTTTCTTT. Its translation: CAWGDPHRGGEAFF.

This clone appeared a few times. CDR3 region: CASSLSFQGNSPLHF. CDR3 nucleotides: TGTGCCAGCAGTTTATCCTTCCAGGGGAATTCACCCCTCCACTTT. The V gene is TRBV27, the J gene TRBJ1-6, with D maybe TRBD1 (6 bases). CDR1 and CDR2 (germline): MNHEY, SMNVEV (reference sequence). Trimming left V 0 bases short and J 7 bases short, with 10 bases between. The CDR3 has 15 amino acids.

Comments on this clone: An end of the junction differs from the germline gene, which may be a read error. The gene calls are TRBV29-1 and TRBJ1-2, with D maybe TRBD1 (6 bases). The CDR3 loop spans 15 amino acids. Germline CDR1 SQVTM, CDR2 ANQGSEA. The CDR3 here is CSVEVTDRPRYSYTF. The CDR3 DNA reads TGCAGCGTTGAAGTTACCGACAGGCCCCGCTATAGCTACACCTTC.

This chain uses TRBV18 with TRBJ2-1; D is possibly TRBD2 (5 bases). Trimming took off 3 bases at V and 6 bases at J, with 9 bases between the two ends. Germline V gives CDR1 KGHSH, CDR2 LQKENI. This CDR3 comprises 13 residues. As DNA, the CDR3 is TGTGCCAGCTCACCGGAACTAGTCAATGAGCAGTTCTTC. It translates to CASSPELVNEQFF.

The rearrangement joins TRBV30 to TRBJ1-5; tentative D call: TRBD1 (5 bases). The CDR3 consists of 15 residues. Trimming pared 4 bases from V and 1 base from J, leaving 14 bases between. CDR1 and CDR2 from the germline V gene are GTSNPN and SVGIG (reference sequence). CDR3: CAWNLGGLSNQPQHF. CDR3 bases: TGTGCCTGGAATCTTGGGGGACTAAGCAATCAGCCCCAGCATTTT.

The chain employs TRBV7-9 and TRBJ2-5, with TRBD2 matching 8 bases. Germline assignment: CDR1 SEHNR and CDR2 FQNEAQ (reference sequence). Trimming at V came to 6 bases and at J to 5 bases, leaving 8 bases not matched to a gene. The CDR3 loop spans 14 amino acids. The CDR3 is CASRGGLAEETQYF. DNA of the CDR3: TGTGCCAGCAGAGGAGGACTAGCAGAGGAGACCCAGTACTTC.

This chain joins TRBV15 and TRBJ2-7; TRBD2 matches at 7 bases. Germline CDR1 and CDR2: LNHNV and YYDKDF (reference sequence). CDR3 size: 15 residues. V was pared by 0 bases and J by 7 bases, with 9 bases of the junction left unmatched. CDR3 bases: TGTGCCACCAGCAGAGATCGGGCGGGAGTGGGAGAGCAGTACTTC. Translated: CATSRDRAGVGEQYF.

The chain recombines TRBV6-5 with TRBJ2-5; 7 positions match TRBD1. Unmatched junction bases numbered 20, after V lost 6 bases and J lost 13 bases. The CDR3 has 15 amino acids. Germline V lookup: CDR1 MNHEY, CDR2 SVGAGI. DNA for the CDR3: TGTGCCAGCAGAACACTAAGGGGCAGGGGGAACGAGCGGTACTTC. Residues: CASRTLRGRGNERYF.

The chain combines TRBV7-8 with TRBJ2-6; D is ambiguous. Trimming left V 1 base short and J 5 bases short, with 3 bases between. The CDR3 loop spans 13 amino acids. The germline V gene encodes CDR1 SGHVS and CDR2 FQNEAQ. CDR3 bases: TGTGCCAGCAGCTTAGACAGGGCCAACGTCCTGACTTTC. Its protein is CASSLDRANVLTF.

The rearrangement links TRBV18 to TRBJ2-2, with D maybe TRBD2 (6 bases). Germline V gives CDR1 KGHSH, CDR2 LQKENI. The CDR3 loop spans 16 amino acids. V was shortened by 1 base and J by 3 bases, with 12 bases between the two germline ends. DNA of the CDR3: TGTGCCAGCTCACCACTAGAGGGAGGTCACACCGGGGAGCTGTTTTTT. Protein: CASSPLEGGHTGELFF.

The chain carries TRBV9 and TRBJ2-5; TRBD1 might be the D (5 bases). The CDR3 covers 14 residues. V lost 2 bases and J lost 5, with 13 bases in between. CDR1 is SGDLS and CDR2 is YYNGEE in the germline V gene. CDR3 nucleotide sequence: TGTGCCAGCAGCGTTCGGGCAGGGTGGGAGACCCAGTACTTC. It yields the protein CASSVRAGWETQYF.

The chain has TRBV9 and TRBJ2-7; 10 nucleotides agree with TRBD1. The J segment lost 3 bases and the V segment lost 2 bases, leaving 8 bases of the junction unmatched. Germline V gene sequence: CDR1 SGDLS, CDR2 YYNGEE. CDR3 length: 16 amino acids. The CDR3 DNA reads TGTGCCAGCAGCGTCGTCGGGACAGGGGCGGTCTACGAGCAGTACTTC. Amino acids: CASSVVGTGAVYEQYF.

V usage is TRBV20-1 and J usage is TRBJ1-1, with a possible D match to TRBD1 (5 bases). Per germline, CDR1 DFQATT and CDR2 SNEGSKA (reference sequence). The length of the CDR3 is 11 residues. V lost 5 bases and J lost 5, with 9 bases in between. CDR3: CSALGVTEAFF. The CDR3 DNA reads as TGCAGTGCTCTAGGGGTAACTGAAGCTTTCTTT.

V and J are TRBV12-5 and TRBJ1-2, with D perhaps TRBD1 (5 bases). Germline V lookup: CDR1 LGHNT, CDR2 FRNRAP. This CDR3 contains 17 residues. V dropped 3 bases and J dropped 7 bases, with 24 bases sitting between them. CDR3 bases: TGTGCTAGTGGTTTTCAACCCGGATCAGGGCATCTTGGTGGCTACACCTTC. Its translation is CASGFQPGSGHLGGYTF.

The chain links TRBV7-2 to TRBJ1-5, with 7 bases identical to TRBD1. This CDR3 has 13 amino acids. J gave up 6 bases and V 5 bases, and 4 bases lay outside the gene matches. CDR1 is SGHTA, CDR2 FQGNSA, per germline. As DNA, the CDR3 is TGTGCCAGCAGCATAGACAGGGCTCAGCCCCAGCATTTT. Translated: CASSIDRAQPQHF.

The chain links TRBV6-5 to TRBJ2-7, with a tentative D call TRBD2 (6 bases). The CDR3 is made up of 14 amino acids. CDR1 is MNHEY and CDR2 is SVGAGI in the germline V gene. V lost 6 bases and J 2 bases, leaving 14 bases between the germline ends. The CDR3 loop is CASSSGLGAYEQYF. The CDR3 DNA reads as TGTGCCAGCAGCTCGGGACTCGGGGCCTACGAGCAGTACTTC.

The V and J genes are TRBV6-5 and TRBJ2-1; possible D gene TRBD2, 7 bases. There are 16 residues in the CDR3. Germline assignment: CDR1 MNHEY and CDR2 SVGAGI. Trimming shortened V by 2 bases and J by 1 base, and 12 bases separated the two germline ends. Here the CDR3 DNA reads TGTGCCAGCAGTTACGGGGGGGCCGGATCCTACAATGAGCAGTTCTTC. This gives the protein CASSYGGAGSYNEQFF.

CDR3 loop: CASSSSGGTTGDTQYF. The CDR3 DNA sequence: TGTGCCAGCAGCTCTAGCGGGGGGACCACTGGGGATACGCAGTATTTT. The rearrangement links TRBV5-4 to TRBJ2-3; 11 bases agree with TRBD2. The CDR3 contains 16 residues. The ends lost 3 bases at V and 6 bases at J; junction bases unmatched: 9. Germline CDR1 and CDR2: SGHNT and YYREEE (reference sequence).

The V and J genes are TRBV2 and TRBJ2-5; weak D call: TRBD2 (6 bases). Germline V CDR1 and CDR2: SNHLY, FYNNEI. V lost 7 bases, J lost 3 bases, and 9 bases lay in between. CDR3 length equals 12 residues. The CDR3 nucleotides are TGTGCCAGCAAGGCGGGGAAAGAGACCCAGTACTTC. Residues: CASKAGKETQYF.